The T cell receptor beta chain described here comes from a study of CD8+CD57+ T cells in acquired aplastic anemia. On the study more broadly: There were 11 million or so reads, on average, for CD4+ cells from healthy donors.

Whole-study results and caveats: Patients and controls were not found to differ significantly in CD8+ Simpson's diversity.

Trimming left V 5 bases short and J 7 bases short, with 18 bases between. There are 15 residues in the CDR3. Germline CDR1 and CDR2: SGHAT and FQDESV (reference sequence). A remark on this clonotype: Its antigen is undetermined.

Genomic DNA, serving as template, underwent TCR beta VDJ and CDR3 profiling. In TCRdb, the reads were re-called with MiXCR into one record per CDR3 protein. The sample holds under 250,000 distinct CDR3 sequences; roughly 33% are singletons and the top ten take 1% to 1.3%. This TCR was sampled from a human donor in good health, serving as a control. The sequencing input was sorted CD4+, CD8+, or CD8+CD57+ T cells (not recorded which) from PBMCs. The gene calls are TRBV11-1 and TRBJ1-5; weak D call: TRBD1 (5 bases). CDR3 in amino acids: CASSHQRGILQPQHF. In nucleotides, the CDR3 is TGTGCCAGCAGCCACCAGAGGGGAATACTACAGCCCCAGCATTTT.